This paragraph covers one TCR beta chain sequence. Its antigen remains unidentified. The PCR contained 60 Vbeta and 13 Jbeta primers. TCRdb's table, derived via immunoSEQ multiplex PCR, lists solely in-frame clones and lacks some. The profile shows roughly 190,000 clones, about 87% of them singletons. V shed 6 bases and J shed 6 bases, with 15 bases lying between them. The CDR3 totals 15 residues. Germline CDR1 SNHLY, CDR2 FYNNEI. The sample belongs to a study of cytomegalovirus exposure and HLA in healthy donors. Overall study context: When 398 donors were genotyped, about 80% of them were found to fall in the Caucasian-associated ancestry cluster. Study results and caveats: Researchers catalogued 160 or so TCR beta chains as cytomegalovirus-associated.

Sequencing input: PBMCs. This chain links TRBV2 with TRBJ1-6; D unresolved. The sequence derives from a woman aged 18-29 years in good health and CMV-seronegative. The chain's CDR3 is CASSPNGLSNSPLHF. For the CDR3, the DNA is TGTGCCAGCAGCCCGAATGGTCTTAGTAATTCACCCCTCCACTTT.